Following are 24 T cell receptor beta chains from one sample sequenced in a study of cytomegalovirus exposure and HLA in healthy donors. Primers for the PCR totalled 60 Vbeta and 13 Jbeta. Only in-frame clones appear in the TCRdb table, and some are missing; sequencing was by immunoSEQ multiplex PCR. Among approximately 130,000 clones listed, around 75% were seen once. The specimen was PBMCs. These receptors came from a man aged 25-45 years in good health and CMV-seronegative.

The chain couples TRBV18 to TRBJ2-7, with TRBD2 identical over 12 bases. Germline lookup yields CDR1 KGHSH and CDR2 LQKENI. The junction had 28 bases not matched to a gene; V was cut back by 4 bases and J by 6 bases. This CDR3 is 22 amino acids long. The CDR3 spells CASSLMPDQETSGRYRSSEQYF. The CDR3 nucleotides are TGTGCCAGCTCACTAATGCCAGACCAAGAGACTAGCGGGAGATATCGTTCGTCCGAGCAGTACTTC.

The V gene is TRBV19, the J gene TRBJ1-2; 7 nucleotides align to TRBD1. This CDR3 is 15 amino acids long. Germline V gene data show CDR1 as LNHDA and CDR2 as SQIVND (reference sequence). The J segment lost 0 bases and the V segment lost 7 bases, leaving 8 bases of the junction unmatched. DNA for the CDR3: TGTGCCAGTACTCCGGGACAGAGAACTAACTATGGCTACACCTTC. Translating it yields CASTPGQRTNYGYTF.

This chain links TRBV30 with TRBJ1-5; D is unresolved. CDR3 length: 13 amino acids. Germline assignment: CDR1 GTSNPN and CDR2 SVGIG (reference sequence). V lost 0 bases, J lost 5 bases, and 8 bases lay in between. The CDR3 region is CAWSVEVDQPQHF. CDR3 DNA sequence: TGTGCCTGGAGTGTAGAGGTCGATCAGCCCCAGCATTTT.

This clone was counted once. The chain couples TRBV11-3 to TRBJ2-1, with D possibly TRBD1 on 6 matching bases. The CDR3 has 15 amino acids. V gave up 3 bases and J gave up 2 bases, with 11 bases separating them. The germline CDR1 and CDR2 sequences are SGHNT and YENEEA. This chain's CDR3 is CASSLGAGAYNEQFF. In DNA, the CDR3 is TGTGCCAGCAGCTTGGGGGCCGGGGCCTACAATGAGCAGTTCTTC.

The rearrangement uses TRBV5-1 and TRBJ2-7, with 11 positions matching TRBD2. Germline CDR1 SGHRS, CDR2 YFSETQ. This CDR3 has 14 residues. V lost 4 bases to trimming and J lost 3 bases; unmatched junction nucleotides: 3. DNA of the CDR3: TGCGCCAGCAGCCCCCTAGCGGGGGGCTACGAGCAGTACTTC. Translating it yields CASSPLAGGYEQYF.

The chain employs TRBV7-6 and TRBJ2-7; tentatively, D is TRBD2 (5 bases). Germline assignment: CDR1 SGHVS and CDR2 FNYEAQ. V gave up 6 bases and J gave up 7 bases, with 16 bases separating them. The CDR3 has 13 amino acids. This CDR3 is CASSTGSLGEQYF. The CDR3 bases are TGTGCCAGCAGTACGGGATCCCTGGGGGAGCAGTACTTC.

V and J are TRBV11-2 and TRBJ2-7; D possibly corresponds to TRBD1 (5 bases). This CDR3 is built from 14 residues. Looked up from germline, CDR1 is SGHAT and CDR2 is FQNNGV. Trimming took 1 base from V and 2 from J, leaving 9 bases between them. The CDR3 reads CASSLVAGPYEQYF. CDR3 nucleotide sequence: TGTGCCAGCAGCTTAGTGGCAGGGCCCTACGAGCAGTACTTC.

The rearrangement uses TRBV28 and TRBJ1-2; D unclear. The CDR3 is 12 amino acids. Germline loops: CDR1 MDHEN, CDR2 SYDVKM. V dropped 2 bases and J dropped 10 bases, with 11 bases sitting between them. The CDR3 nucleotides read TGTGCCAGCAGTTTAGGGAGCCCTTTCTACACCTTC. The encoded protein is CASSLGSPFYTF.

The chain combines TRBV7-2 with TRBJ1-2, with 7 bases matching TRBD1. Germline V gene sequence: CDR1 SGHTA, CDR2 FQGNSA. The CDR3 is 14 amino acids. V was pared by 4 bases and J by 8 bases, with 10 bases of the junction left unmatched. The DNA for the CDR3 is TGTGCCAGCAGCTCTGGGACAGCACAGGGCGGCTACACCTTC. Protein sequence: CASSSGTAQGGYTF.

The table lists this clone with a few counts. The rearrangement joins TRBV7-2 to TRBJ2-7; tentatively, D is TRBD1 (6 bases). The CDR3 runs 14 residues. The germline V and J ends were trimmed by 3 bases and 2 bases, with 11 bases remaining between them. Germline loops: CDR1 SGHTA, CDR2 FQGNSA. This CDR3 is CASSLGRGPYEQYF. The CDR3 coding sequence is TGTGCCAGCAGCTTGGGCAGGGGTCCCTACGAGCAGTACTTC. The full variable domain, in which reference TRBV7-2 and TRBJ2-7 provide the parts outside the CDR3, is GAGVSQSPSNKVTEKGKDVELRCDPISGHTALYWYRQSLGQGLEFLIYFQGNSAPDKSGLPSDRFSAERTGGSVSTLTIQRTQQEDSAVYLCASSLGRGPYEQYFGPGTRLTVT.

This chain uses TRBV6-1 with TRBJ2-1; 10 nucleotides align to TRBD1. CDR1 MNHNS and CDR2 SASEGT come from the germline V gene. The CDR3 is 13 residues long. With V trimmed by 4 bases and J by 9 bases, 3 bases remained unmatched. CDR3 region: CASSGQGASEQFF. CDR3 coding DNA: TGTGCCAGCAGTGGACAGGGGGCGAGTGAGCAGTTCTTC.

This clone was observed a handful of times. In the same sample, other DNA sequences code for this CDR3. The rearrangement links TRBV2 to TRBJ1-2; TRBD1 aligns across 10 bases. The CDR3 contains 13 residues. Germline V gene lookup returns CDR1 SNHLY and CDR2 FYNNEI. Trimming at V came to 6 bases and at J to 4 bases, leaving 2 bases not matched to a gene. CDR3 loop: CASRGQGSYGYTF. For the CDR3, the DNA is TGTGCCAGCAGGGGACAGGGGAGCTATGGCTACACCTTC.

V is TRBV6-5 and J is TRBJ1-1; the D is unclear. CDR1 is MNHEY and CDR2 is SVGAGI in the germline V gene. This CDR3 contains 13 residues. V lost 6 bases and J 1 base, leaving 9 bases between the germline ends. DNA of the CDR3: TGTGCCAGCAGGTATGAGGGGAACACTGAAGCTTTCTTT. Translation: CASRYEGNTEAFF.

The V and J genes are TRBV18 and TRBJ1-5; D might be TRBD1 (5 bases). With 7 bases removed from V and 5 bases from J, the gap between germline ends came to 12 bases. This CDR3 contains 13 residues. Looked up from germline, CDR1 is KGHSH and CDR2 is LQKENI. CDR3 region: CASCPGSDQPQHF. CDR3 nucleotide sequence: TGTGCCAGCTGCCCAGGGTCAGATCAGCCCCAGCATTTT.

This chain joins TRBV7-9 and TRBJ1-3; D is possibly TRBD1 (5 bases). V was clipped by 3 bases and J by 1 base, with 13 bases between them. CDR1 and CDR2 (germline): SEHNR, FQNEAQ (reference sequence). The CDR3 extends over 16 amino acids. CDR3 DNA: TGTGCCAGCAGCTTGGCGGGGGGGGGTTCTGGAAACACCATATATTTT. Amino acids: CASSLAGGGSGNTIYF.

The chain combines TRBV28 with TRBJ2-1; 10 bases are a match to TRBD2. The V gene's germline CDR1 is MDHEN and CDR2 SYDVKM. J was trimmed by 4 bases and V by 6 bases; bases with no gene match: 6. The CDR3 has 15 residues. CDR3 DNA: TGTGCCAGCAGCGTTACTAGCGGGGAGTACAATGAGCAGTTCTTC. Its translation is CASSVTSGEYNEQFF.

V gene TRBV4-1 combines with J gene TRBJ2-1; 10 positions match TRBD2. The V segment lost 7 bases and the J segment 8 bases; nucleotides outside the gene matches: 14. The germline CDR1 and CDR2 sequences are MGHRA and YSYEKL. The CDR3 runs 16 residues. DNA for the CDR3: TGCGCCAGCACCTCCAACTTGAGCGGGAGGGCGCATGAGCAGTTCTTC. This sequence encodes CASTSNLSGRAHEQFF.

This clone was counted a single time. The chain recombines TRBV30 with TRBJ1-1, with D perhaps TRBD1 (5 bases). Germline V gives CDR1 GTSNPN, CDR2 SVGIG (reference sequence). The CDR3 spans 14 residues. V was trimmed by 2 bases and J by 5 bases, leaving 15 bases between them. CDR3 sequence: CAWSPDSLKTEAFF. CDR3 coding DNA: TGTGCCTGGAGTCCCGACAGTCTTAAGACTGAAGCTTTCTTT.

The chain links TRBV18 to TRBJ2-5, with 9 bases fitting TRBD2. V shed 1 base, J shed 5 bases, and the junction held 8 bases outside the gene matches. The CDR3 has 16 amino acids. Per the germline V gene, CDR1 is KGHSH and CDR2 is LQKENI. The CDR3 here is CASSPLGSGGSETQYF. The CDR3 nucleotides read TGTGCCAGCTCACCACTTGGCAGCGGGGGGTCCGAGACCCAGTACTTC.

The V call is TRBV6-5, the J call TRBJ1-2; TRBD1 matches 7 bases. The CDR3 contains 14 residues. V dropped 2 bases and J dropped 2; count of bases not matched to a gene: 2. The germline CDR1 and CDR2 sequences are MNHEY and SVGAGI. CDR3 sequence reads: CASSYLQGNYGYTF. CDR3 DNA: TGTGCCAGCAGTTACCTACAGGGGAACTATGGCTACACCTTC.

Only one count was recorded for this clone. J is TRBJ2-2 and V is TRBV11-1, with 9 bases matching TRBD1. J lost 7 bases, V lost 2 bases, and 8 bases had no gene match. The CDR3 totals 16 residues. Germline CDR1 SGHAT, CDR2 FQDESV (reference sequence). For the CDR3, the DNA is TGTGCCAGCAGCTTACGTATACAGGGGGCCGGCGGGGAGCTGTTTTTT. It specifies CASSLRIQGAGGELFF.

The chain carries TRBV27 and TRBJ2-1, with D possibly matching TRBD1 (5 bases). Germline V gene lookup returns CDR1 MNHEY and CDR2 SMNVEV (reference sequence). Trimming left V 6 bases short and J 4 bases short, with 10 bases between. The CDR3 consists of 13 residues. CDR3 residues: CASRLDSYNEQFF. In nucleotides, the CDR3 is TGTGCCAGCAGGCTAGACAGTTACAATGAGCAGTTCTTC.

CDR3 amino acids: CASSLEGQGAGETQYF. The CDR3 DNA is TGTGCCAGCAGCTTAGAGGGACAGGGGGCTGGAGAGACCCAGTACTTC. The rearrangement uses TRBV13 and TRBJ2-5; 12 positions agree with TRBD1. V was clipped by 1 base and J by 4 bases; unmatched bases: 4. CDR1 and CDR2 (germline): PRHDT, FYEKMQ (reference sequence). CDR3 size: 16 residues.

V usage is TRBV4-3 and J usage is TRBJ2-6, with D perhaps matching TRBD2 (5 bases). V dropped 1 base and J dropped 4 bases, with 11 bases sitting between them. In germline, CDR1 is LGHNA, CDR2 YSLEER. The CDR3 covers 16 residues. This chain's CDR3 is CASSQAPGNGANVLTF. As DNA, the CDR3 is TGCGCCAGCAGCCAAGCTCCGGGAAACGGGGCCAACGTCCTGACTTTC.